This passage covers 15 T cell receptor beta chains from one sample sequenced in a study of blood T cell repertoires in COVID-19. TCRdb's copy holds only in-frame clones and misses some; the assay was immunoSEQ multiplex PCR. The sample consists of 330,000 or so clones, about 90% of them appearing once. Sequenced: PBMCs or T cells enriched from blood (not recorded which). The receptors originated from a woman under 40 who had recovered from COVID-19.

The chain recombines TRBV6-1 with TRBJ1-3, with 7 nucleotides matching TRBD1. V lost 7 bases, J lost 4 bases, and 10 bases stayed unmatched. This CDR3 contains 15 residues. Germline values: CDR1 MNHNS, CDR2 SASEGT. CDR3 loop: CASNIDRAGGNTIYF. The CDR3 DNA follows: TGTGCCAGCAATATAGACAGGGCGGGAGGAAACACCATATATTTT.

The rearrangement joins TRBV29-1 to TRBJ2-3, with D maybe TRBD1 (6 bases). The ends were cut back, 4 bases at V and 7 bases at J, with 21 bases in the middle. This CDR3 is 15 amino acids long. Germline CDR1 SQVTM, CDR2 ANQGSEA. The CDR3 DNA follows: TGCAGCGTTGCGGCAGGGGACGTCGTTGGATATACGCAGTATTTT. Translating it yields CSVAAGDVVGYTQYF.

This clone has more than one count but fewer than ten. This chain uses TRBV19 with TRBJ1-1; 9 bases map to TRBD1. Trimming removed 6 bases from V and 5 bases from J; junction bases left unmatched: 7. The length of the CDR3 is 14 residues. CDR1 is LNHDA, CDR2 SQIVND, per germline (reference sequence). The CDR3, as DNA: TGTGCCAGTAGCACGACAGGGGGTGGAACTGAAGCTTTCTTT. Protein sequence: CASSTTGGGTEAFF.

The chain has TRBV3-1 (or the pseudogene TRBV3-2) and TRBJ2-5, with TRBD2 identical over 11 bases. Unmatched junction bases numbered 6, after V lost 4 bases and J lost 5 bases. Germline CDR1 is LGHDT and CDR2 is YNNKEL (reference sequence). This CDR3 contains 15 residues. CDR3 sequence: CASSLSTSGGETQYF. CDR3 nucleotides: TGTGCCAGCAGCCTTTCCACTAGCGGGGGCGAGACCCAGTACTTC.

The chain has TRBV9 and TRBJ2-7, with TRBD2 matching 7 bases. V trimming: 0 bases; J trimming: 1 base; junction bases outside the gene matches: 13. The CDR3 sequence is 18 residues long. From germline, CDR1 is SGDLS and CDR2 YYNGEE. CDR3 coding DNA: TGTGCCAGCAGCGTAGGTCCGGGGCTAGCGGCGGATTCCTACGAGCAGTACTTC. Its translation is CASSVGPGLAADSYEQYF.

The chain employs TRBV7-2 and TRBJ2-7; D may be TRBD1 (6 bases). The CDR3 loop spans 15 amino acids. The V end was cut by 6 bases, the J end by 4 bases, with 19 bases between. The germline CDR1 and CDR2 sequences are SGHTA and FQGNSA. CDR3 DNA: TGTGCCAGCAGTCCTGAATCCAGGGGTGTTTACGAGCAGTACTTC. It is translated as CASSPESRGVYEQYF. Variable domain in full (rest from reference TRBV7-2 and TRBJ2-7): GAGVSQSPSNKVTEKGKDVELRCDPISGHTALYWYRQSLGQGLEFLIYFQGNSAPDKSGLPSDRFSAERTGGSVSTLTIQRTQQEDSAVYLCASSPESRGVYEQYFGPGTRLTVT.

The gene calls are TRBV5-1 and TRBJ1-4, with 10 bases identical to TRBD1. The CDR3 covers 15 residues. J lost 6 bases, V lost 0 bases, and 2 bases had no gene match. In germline, CDR1 is SGHRS, CDR2 YFSETQ. The CDR3 sequence is CASSLEGTGDEKLFF. In DNA, the CDR3 is TGCGCCAGCAGCTTGGAAGGGACAGGGGATGAAAAACTGTTTTTT. Based on the CDR3 plus reference TRBV5-1 and TRBJ1-4, the full variable domain is KAGVTQTPRYLIKTRGQQVTLSCSPISGHRSVSWYQQTPGQGLQFLFEYFSETQRNKGNFPGRFSGRQFSNSRSEMNVSTLELGDSALYLCASSLEGTGDEKLFFGSGTQLSVL.

This chain connects TRBV2 to TRBJ2-7, with a weak D call TRBD2 (7 bases). V lost 7 bases, J lost 4 bases, and 14 bases lay in between. Per the germline V gene, CDR1 is SNHLY and CDR2 is FYNNEI. This CDR3 has 13 residues. The CDR3: CASNTGGGYEQYF. CDR3 DNA: TGTGCCAGCAATACGGGGGGCGGGTACGAGCAGTACTTC.

The CDR3 loop reads CASSPQGGYTEAFF. The CDR3 DNA reads as TGTGCCAGTAGCCCACAGGGGGGGTACACTGAAGCTTTCTTT. V usage is TRBV19 and J usage is TRBJ1-1; 8 positions match TRBD1. CDR1 and CDR2 (germline): LNHDA, SQIVND (reference sequence). The V gene end was trimmed by 6 bases and the J gene end by 3 bases; junction bases not matched to a gene: 6. The CDR3 consists of 14 residues.

The J gene is TRBJ1-2, the V gene TRBV28; TRBD1 aligns across 9 bases. J lost 5 bases, V lost 4 bases, and 5 bases had no gene match. Per the germline V gene, CDR1 is MDHEN and CDR2 is SYDVKM. The length of the CDR3 is 14 residues. The CDR3 protein is CASSSGQGEYGYTF. The CDR3 bases are TGTGCCAGCAGTTCGGGACAGGGTGAATATGGCTACACCTTC.

The chain combines TRBV9 with TRBJ1-1, with D possibly being TRBD1 (5 bases). CDR3 size: 15 residues. Per the germline V gene, CDR1 is SGDLS and CDR2 is YYNGEE. With 5 bases removed from V and 3 bases from J, the gap between germline ends came to 17 bases. The CDR3 spells CASRSGAQWDTEAFF. The CDR3 nucleotides are TGTGCCAGCAGGTCTGGGGCTCAATGGGACACTGAAGCTTTCTTT.

V and J are TRBV7-9 and TRBJ2-7; weak D call: TRBD2 (6 bases). This CDR3 spans 14 amino acids. Trimming took 1 base from V and 7 from J, leaving 14 bases between them. The germline V gene has CDR1 SEHNR and CDR2 FQNEAQ (reference sequence). The CDR3 spells CASSLVGTSEEQYF. The CDR3 DNA reads TGTGCCAGCAGCTTAGTTGGGACTTCCGAGGAGCAGTACTTC.

V gene TRBV7-9 combines with J gene TRBJ1-1, with D possibly TRBD1 on 5 matching bases. Germline loops: CDR1 SEHNR, CDR2 FQNEAQ (reference sequence). The germline V and J ends were trimmed by 11 bases and 1 base, with 11 bases remaining between them. The length of the CDR3 is 12 residues. CDR3 sequence: CAVRAGNTEAFF. The CDR3 DNA follows: TGTGCCGTCAGGGCAGGGAACACTGAAGCTTTCTTT. The full variable domain, completed using reference TRBV7-9 and TRBJ1-1, is DTGVSQNPRHKITKRGQNVTFRCDPISEHNRLYWYRQTLGQGPEFLTYFQNEAQLEKSRLLSDRFSAERPKGSFSTLEIQRTEQGDSAMYLCAVRAGNTEAFFGQGTRLTVV.

This clone has only a few counts. J is TRBJ1-6 and V is TRBV4-1, with 9 nucleotides matching TRBD1. This CDR3 comprises 14 residues. Per germline, CDR1 MGHRA and CDR2 YSYEKL. J gave up 9 bases and V 4 bases, and 4 bases lay outside the gene matches. The CDR3 sequence: CASSLGQGTSPLHF. The CDR3 nucleotides read TGCGCCAGCAGCCTAGGACAGGGGACTTCACCCCTCCACTTT.

The genes are TRBV16 and TRBJ2-1; tentatively, D is TRBD2 (6 bases). In germline, CDR1 is KGHSY, CDR2 FQNENV. This CDR3 region has 13 residues. V was shortened by 5 bases and J by 7 bases, with 12 bases between the two germline ends. CDR3 region: CASSRRGLNEQFF. The CDR3 DNA follows: TGTGCCAGCAGCAGGAGGGGTTTGAATGAGCAGTTCTTC.